This TCR beta chain originates from a study of blood T cell repertoires in COVID-19. This CDR3 has 12 amino acids. Trimming removed 0 bases from V and 6 bases from J, with 5 bases in between. Germline CDR1 is SGHRS and CDR2 is YFSETQ. Profiling relied on immunoSEQ multiplex PCR, and the TCRdb table lists in-frame clones only, not all of them. This sample yields around 200,000 clones, of which roughly 80% are seen a single time; over 13% belongs to the top ten. This receptor was taken from a man between 25 and 39 years old with active or convalescent COVID-19. Sequencing was done on a sample of peripheral blood. The V gene is TRBV5-1, the J gene TRBJ2-3; D unresolved. The DNA for the CDR3 is TGCGCCAGCAGCTTGGAACAGGATACGCAGTATTTT. Amino acid sequence: CASSLEQDTQYF.